Below, 7 T cell receptor beta chains from the same sample are listed, as sequenced in a study of T cell repertoires in cytomegalovirus infection. No antigen has been identified for these receptors. One entry per CDR3 protein, called by TCRdb with MiXCR from the reads. This table holds around 100,000 distinct CDR3 sequences, roughly 31% found once. Sequenced material: CD8+ T cells from cultured PBMCs, taken from culture after CMV antigen stimulation. These receptors all stem from a human donor in good health (CMV status not recorded). Some clones in this sample may be carry-over from other donors' samples.

This clonotype was picked up a small number of times. The chain joins TRBV11-2 to TRBJ1-1; the D gene is possibly TRBD1 (6 bases). This CDR3 region has 16 residues. V dropped 3 bases and J dropped 6 bases, with 20 bases sitting between them. CDR1 is SGHAT and CDR2 is FQNNGV in the germline V gene. In DNA form, the CDR3 reads TGTGCCAGCAGCTTGGGAACAGGGTACTTCCTATCTGAAGCTTTCTTT. This gives the protein CASSLGTGYFLSEAFF.

The chain joins TRBV6-6 to TRBJ2-6; 7 nucleotides match TRBD1. CDR1 is MNHNY, CDR2 SVGAGI, per germline (reference sequence). The CDR3 is 18 amino acids. After removal of 7 bases from V and 0 bases from J, the junction contained 12 bases not matched to a gene. CDR3 sequence reads: CASTGRTGPSSGANVLTF. The CDR3 DNA follows: TGTGCCAGCACCGGAAGGACAGGACCAAGCTCTGGGGCCAACGTCCTGACTTTC.

The rearrangement joins TRBV29-1 to TRBJ2-7, with D possibly matching TRBD1 (5 bases). Per the germline V gene, CDR1 is SQVTM and CDR2 is ANQGSEA. Trimming took off 7 bases at V and 3 bases at J, with 10 bases between the two ends. The length of the CDR3 is 11 residues. CDR3 nucleotides: TGCAGCGCCTACCAGGGCTACGAGCAGTACTTC. This codes for CSAYQGYEQYF.

The chain recombines TRBV4-1 with TRBJ2-5; 9 bases agree with TRBD2. The CDR3 extends over 20 amino acids. The V gene's germline CDR1 is MGHRA and CDR2 YSYEKL. V lost 0 bases, J lost 5 bases, and 19 bases stayed unmatched. The chain's CDR3 is CASSQDSGTSRLGIEETQYF. The CDR3 bases are TGCGCCAGCAGCCAAGATTCCGGGACTAGCCGATTAGGAATAGAGGAGACCCAGTACTTC.

This sequence joins TRBV7-8 and TRBJ1-5, with 7 bases lining up with TRBD1. Germline V gene sequence: CDR1 SGHVS, CDR2 FQNEAQ. With V trimmed by 5 bases and J by 5 bases, 12 bases remained unmatched. This CDR3 spans 16 amino acids. Here the CDR3 reads CASSLRTGLDHQPQHF. The CDR3 DNA is TGTGCCAGCAGCCTCCGGACAGGCCTGGACCATCAGCCCCAGCATTTT.

This clonotype has just a few counts. CDR3 region: CASSPGLAFRETQYF. CDR3 bases: TGTGCCAGCAGTCCCGGACTAGCTTTTAGGGAGACCCAGTACTTC. The rearrangement uses TRBV12-3 or TRBV12-4 and TRBJ2-5; 8 bases line up with TRBD2. J lost 5 bases, V lost 5 bases, and 10 bases had no gene match. CDR3 length: 15 residues.

This clonotype was counted ten times or more. V gene TRBV7-2 combines with J gene TRBJ2-2, with 7 bases lining up with TRBD2. This CDR3 has 17 residues. Germline CDR1 reads SGHTA; CDR2 reads FQGNSA. With V trimmed by 4 bases and J by 4 bases, 12 bases remained unmatched. CDR3 DNA: TGTGCCAGCAGCTCCCCCGCCAGCGGGGTGAGCACCGGGGAGCTGTTTTTT. Amino acid sequence: CASSSPASGVSTGELFF.